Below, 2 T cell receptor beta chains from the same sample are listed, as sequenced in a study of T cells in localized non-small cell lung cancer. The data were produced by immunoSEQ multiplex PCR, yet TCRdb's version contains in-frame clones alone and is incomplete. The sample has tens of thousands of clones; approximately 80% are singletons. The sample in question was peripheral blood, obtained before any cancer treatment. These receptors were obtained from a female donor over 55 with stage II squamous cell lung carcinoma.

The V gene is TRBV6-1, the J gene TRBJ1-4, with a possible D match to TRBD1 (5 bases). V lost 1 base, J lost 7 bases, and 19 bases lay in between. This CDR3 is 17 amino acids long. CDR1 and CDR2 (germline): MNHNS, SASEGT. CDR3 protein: CASSEGASLVRGEKLFF. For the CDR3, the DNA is TGTGCCAGCAGTGAAGGAGCTTCCTTAGTGAGGGGTGAAAAACTGTTTTTT.

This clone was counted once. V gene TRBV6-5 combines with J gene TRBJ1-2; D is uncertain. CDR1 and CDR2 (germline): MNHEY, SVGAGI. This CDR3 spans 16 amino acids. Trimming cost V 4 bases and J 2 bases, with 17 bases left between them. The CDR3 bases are TGTGCCAGCAGTTCCCGAACCCCTACGGGGAACTATGGCTACACCTTC. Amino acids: CASSSRTPTGNYGYTF.